This is a list of T cell receptor beta chains from one sample in a study of T-cell memory formation after mild COVID-19. Via MiXCR, TCRdb re-called the 5' RACE reads, giving one row per CDR3 protein. The table shows 30,000 to 35,000 distinct CDR3 sequences, with approximately 8.3% occurring only once. The sequencing sample was made of PBMCs or a T cell subset sorted from them (not recorded which). The receptors shown here come from a young man who had mild COVID-19 (a few samples of this study predate the infection). Cell type and time point are not known. The CDR3 runs from the conserved cysteine through the conserved F or W. Fields, in order: CDR3 length, D gene, clone size, J gene, V gene, CDR3 DNA, CDR3 protein. A D gene is named only where the DNA matches it firmly. Only part of the rows carry a size: once, few, many, or a class if the clone is expanded.

13 | TRBD1 | . | TRBJ1-5 | TRBV27 | TGTGCCAGCAGTTTACAGGGGGCTCAGCCCCAGCATTTT | CASSLQGAQPQHF
17 | TRBD1 | many | TRBJ1-6 | TRBV15 | TGTGCCACCAGCAGAGTCAGGGGGCTTTCCTATAATTCACCCCTCCACTTT | CATSRVRGLSYNSPLHF
16 | TRBD2 | many | TRBJ2-1 | TRBV10-3 | TGTGCCATCACGCGGACTAGCGGGGGCTCCTACAATGAGCAGTTCTTC | CAITRTSGGSYNEQFF
17 | . | many | TRBJ2-1 | TRBV4-1 | TGCGCCAGCAGCCAAGATGGCGGGGGCCTCTCCTACAATGAGCAGTTCTTC | CASSQDGGGLSYNEQFF
13 | . | few | TRBJ1-2 | TRBV28 | TGTGCCAGCAGTCCGGGGGGGGACTATGGCTACACCTTC | CASSPGGDYGYTF
15 | TRBD2 | many | TRBJ2-3 | TRBV18 | TGTGCCAGCTCACCCTCGGCACTAGCGACAGATACGCAGTATTTT | CASSPSALATDTQYF
15 | . | many | TRBJ2-2 | TRBV20-1 | TGCAGTGCTAGAGATTGGAGGGGGGACACCGGGGAGCTGTTTTTT | CSARDWRGDTGELFF
20 | TRBD1 | . | TRBJ2-2 | TRBV12-3/TRBV12-4 | TGTGCCAGCAGTTCCACCCCAGGGGGTTTACTGATCGCGAACACCGGGGAGCTGTTTTTT | CASSSTPGGLLIANTGELFF
12 | . | many | TRBJ2-5 | TRBV14 | TGTGCCAGCAGCCAAAATAGGGAGACCCAGTACTTC | CASSQNRETQYF
15 | . | . | TRBJ2-3 | TRBV7-2 | TGTGCCAGCAGCTTAGGGGGGAGGTGGCAGGATACGCAGTATTTT | CASSLGGRWQDTQYF
16 | TRBD2 | . | TRBJ2-3 | TRBV5-4 | TGTGCCAGCAGCAAACGGACTAGCGGGGGTACAGATACGCAGTATTTT | CASSKRTSGGTDTQYF
12 | TRBD1 | many | TRBJ2-7 | TRBV11-2 | TGTGCCAGCAGCCGGACAGGGTGGGAGCAGTACTTC | CASSRTGWEQYF
14 | . | . | TRBJ2-2 | TRBV5-5 | TGTGCCACCCGGACGGATTCGAACACCGGGGAGCTGTTTTTT | CATRTDSNTGELFF
13 | . | many | TRBJ1-2 | TRBV29-1 | TGCAGCGGACGGACCGCCGCTAACTATGGCTACACCTTC | CSGRTAANYGYTF
12 | . | many | TRBJ2-7 | TRBV12-3/TRBV12-4 | TGTGCCAGCAGTAGACCTCCAGGGGAGCAGTACTTC | CASSRPPGEQYF
11 | . | many | TRBJ2-3 | TRBV11-2 | TGTGCCAGCAGCTCCACAGATACGCAGTATTTT | CASSSTDTQYF
15 | . | many | TRBJ2-2 | TRBV7-2 | TGTGCCAGCAGCAATAGGCGGAGTAACACCGGGGAGCTGTTTTTT | CASSNRRSNTGELFF
20 | . | many | TRBJ2-5 | TRBV5-1 | TGCGCCAGCAGCTTGGGTCTTCAAGGGCGGACAACCGGTCATTATGTGACCCAGTACTTC | CASSLGLQGRTTGHYVTQYF
14 | . | many | TRBJ2-1 | TRBV2 | TGTGCCAGCAAAAACCGTTGGGCCCTCAATGAGCAGTTCTTC | CASKNRWALNEQFF
17 | . | . | TRBJ2-6 | TRBV15 | TGTGCCACCGGCCGCAGGAGACGGTTCTCTGGGGCCAACGTCCTGACTTTC | CATGRRRRFSGANVLTF
15 | . | many | TRBJ2-3 | TRBV3-2 | TGTGCCAGCAGCCAAGAGGCAACAAAGACAGATACGCAGTATTTT | CASSQEATKTDTQYF
17 | TRBD2 | many | TRBJ2-1 | TRBV7-2 | TGTGCCAGCAGCTTAGGGCTAGCGGGGAACCCCTACAATGAGCAGTTCTTC | CASSLGLAGNPYNEQFF
16 | . | many | TRBJ2-3 | TRBV7-9 | TGTGCCAGCAGCCGAGGGGGTCACAGAAACACAGATACGCAGTATTTT | CASSRGGHRNTDTQYF
15 | . | many | TRBJ1-5 | TRBV4-3 | TGCGCCAGCAGCCAAGATTCCATCTTAGGGCAGCCCCAGCATTTT | CASSQDSILGQPQHF
15 | . | . | TRBJ2-2 | TRBV7-2 | TGTGCCAGCAGCTCCCCGAAGGGACACACCGGGGAGCTGTTTTTT | CASSSPKGHTGELFF
14 | . | many | TRBJ2-6 | TRBV6-4 | TGTGCCAGCAGTGACCGCGAGGGGGCCAACGTCCTGACTTTC | CASSDREGANVLTF
15 | . | many | TRBJ2-1 | TRBV18 | TGTGCCAGCGGACTTCGCGATCTCTCCTACAATGAGCAGTTCTTC | CASGLRDLSYNEQFF
16 | TRBD1 | many | TRBJ2-1 | TRBV20-1 | TGCAGTGCTTCAACCCGGGGGACAGGGGGCCATCATGAGCAGTTCTTC | CSASTRGTGGHHEQFF
13 | . | many | TRBJ1-5 | TRBV29-1 | TGCAGCGTTAGGCTGAATAGCAATCAGCCCCAGCATTTT | CSVRLNSNQPQHF
14 | . | few | TRBJ1-4 | TRBV12-3/TRBV12-4 | TGTGCCAGCAGTTTGGGGTCGGCTAATGAAAAACTGTTTTTT | CASSLGSANEKLFF
13 | TRBD1 | many | TRBJ2-4 | TRBV20-1 | TGCAGTGCCCCGGACAGGGTTAAAAACATTCAGTACTTC | CSAPDRVKNIQYF
14 | . | many | TRBJ1-2 | TRBV7-6 | TGTGCCAGCAGCTCCACAGGGAAAAGAGCTGGCTACACCTTC | CASSSTGKRAGYTF
14 | TRBD2 | many | TRBJ2-7 | TRBV6-2/TRBV6-3 | TGTGCCAGCAGGTTAGCGGGTTCGGCCTACGAGCAGTACTTC | CASRLAGSAYEQYF
15 | TRBD1 | many | TRBJ1-1 | TRBV14 | TGTGCCAGCAGCCAGCCTGGGACAGGGTACACTGAAGCTTTCTTT | CASSQPGTGYTEAFF
14 | . | many | TRBJ2-1 | TRBV9 | TGTGCCAGCAGCCCGAGGGGACTCCTTACTGAGCAGTTCTTC | CASSPRGLLTEQFF
13 | . | many | TRBJ2-3 | TRBV20-1 | TGCAGTGCTAGAGAGGTAGTAACAAATACGCAGTATTTT | CSAREVVTNTQYF
14 | TRBD1 | many | TRBJ1-2 | TRBV6-5 | TGTGCCAGCAGTTACTCGCAGGGGGGTCAGGCCTACACCTTC | CASSYSQGGQAYTF
14 | . | many | TRBJ2-3 | TRBV9 | TGTGCCAGCAGCGTAGGAGTGGCAGCAGATACGCAGTATTTT | CASSVGVAADTQYF
14 | . | many | TRBJ1-2 | TRBV5-1 | TGCGCCAGCAGCTTGGATGGAAATAACTATGGCTACACCTTC | CASSLDGNNYGYTF
14 | . | few | TRBJ2-5 | TRBV19 | TGTGCCAGTAGTAGTCGGAGGGCTTCAGAGACCCAGTACTTC | CASSSRRASETQYF
14 | . | many | TRBJ2-5 | TRBV12-3/TRBV12-4 | TGTGCCAGCAGTTTGAGGGGTTTAGGGGAGACCCAGTACTTC | CASSLRGLGETQYF
14 | . | few | TRBJ1-1 | TRBV3-1 | TGTGCCAGCAGCCCCCCCAACTTATACACTGAAGCTTTCTTT | CASSPPNLYTEAFF
15 | TRBD1 | few | TRBJ1-2 | TRBV6-5 | TGTGCCAGCTTACCCGGGACAGGAGGACTCTATGGCTACACCTTC | CASLPGTGGLYGYTF
13 | . | . | TRBJ2-5 | TRBV9 | TGTGCCAGCAGCCCGGACGTCCTAGGGACCCAGTACTTC | CASSPDVLGTQYF
12 | . | . | TRBJ2-2 | TRBV11-2 | TGTGCCAGCAGCTTTCCCTCCGGGGAGCTGTTTTTT | CASSFPSGELFF
16 | . | many | TRBJ2-6 | TRBV4-3 | TGCGCCAGCAGCCTCCTCGTGCAGTCTGGGGCCAACGTCCTGACTTTC | CASSLLVQSGANVLTF
16 | . | many | TRBJ2-3 | TRBV5-1 | TGCGCCAGCAGACCCGGAGGGGCGGCTAGCACAGATACGCAGTATTTT | CASRPGGAASTDTQYF
13 | TRBD1 | many | TRBJ1-2 | TRBV7-2 | TGTGCCAGCAGGACACGGGACAGCTATGGCTACACCTTC | CASRTRDSYGYTF
14 | . | many | TRBJ2-7 | TRBV5-1 | TGCGCCAGCAGCTCTACAGGGAGGTCGGACGAGCAGTACTTC | CASSSTGRSDEQYF
18 | . | . | TRBJ2-1 | TRBV29-1 | TGCAGCGTGCCTAACGGCAGGGGTCTTCCGAGCTCCTACAATGAGCAGTTCTTC | CSVPNGRGLPSSYNEQFF
14 | . | many | TRBJ2-7 | TRBV14 | TGTGCCAGCAGCACGAGGCCCAAGCACCCCGAGCAGTACTTC | CASSTRPKHPEQYF